This T cell receptor beta chain was obtained from a study of tumor-infiltrating lymphocytes in primary liver carcinoma. Unsorted bulk tissue (about 20-32 mg) underwent RNA and DNA co-extraction. A word on this clonotype: One end of the junction does not line up with germline, which may come from a read error.

Total RNA amounting to roughly 0.5 ug was the source from which TCR beta cDNA was made with a constant-region primer. Libraries of TCR beta came from three nested multiplex PCR rounds with slightly modified ARM-PCR. Use of TRBV1-TRBV30 forward primers with a C-beta reverse primer characterized the first two PCR rounds, which lasted about 11 cycles each. TCRdb redid the calling of the multiplex PCR reads with MiXCR, one entry per CDR3 protein. The repertoire holds tens of thousands of distinct CDR3 sequences, with 71% as singletons. The V gene's germline CDR1 is SGHAT and CDR2 FQNNGV. CDR3 size: 16 residues.

The sequence was obtained from a man aged 35 to 55 with primary liver carcinoma and hepatitis B virus infection. Sequenced material: liver tumor tissue from sampling region 4. Subset meaning: tumor region T4, right-lateral pole. The rearrangement links TRBV11-2 to TRBJ2-5; perhaps TRBD2 as D (6 bases). For the CDR3, the DNA is TGTGGCAGCAGCCAAACTCCTGGCGGGGTGAAAGGAACCCAGTACTTC. The encoded protein is CGSSQTPGGVKGTQYF.